The T cell receptor beta chain under discussion was sequenced for a study of T cell repertoires in cytomegalovirus infection. Regarding the study as a whole: Frequencies of public TCR beta families were cumulated, and this identified carriers of CMV plus the relevant HLA. CMV-specific HLA-C-restricted TCR beta clonotypes dominated the ex vivo response.

The V gene's germline CDR1 is SEHNR and CDR2 FQNEAQ (reference sequence). This CDR3 spans 15 amino acids. Between the trimmed V and J ends, which lost 4 bases and 1 base, there was a span of 12 bases. Via MiXCR, TCRdb re-called the reads, giving one row per CDR3 protein. The sample includes about 700,000 distinct CDR3 sequences, 30% to 35% seen only once; the top ten take roughly 18%. This clonotype was picked up a small number of times. Its specificity is unknown. This clonotype was sampled from a human donor in good health (CMV status not recorded). Some clones in this sample may be carry-over from other donors' samples. The chain has TRBV7-9 and TRBJ2-3; possible D gene TRBD1, 5 bases. Material: cultured PBMCs, obtained from culture after CMV antigen stimulation. CDR3 loop: CASSWTFSGTDTQYF. In nucleotides, the CDR3 is TGTGCCAGCAGCTGGACATTTTCTGGCACAGATACGCAGTATTTT.